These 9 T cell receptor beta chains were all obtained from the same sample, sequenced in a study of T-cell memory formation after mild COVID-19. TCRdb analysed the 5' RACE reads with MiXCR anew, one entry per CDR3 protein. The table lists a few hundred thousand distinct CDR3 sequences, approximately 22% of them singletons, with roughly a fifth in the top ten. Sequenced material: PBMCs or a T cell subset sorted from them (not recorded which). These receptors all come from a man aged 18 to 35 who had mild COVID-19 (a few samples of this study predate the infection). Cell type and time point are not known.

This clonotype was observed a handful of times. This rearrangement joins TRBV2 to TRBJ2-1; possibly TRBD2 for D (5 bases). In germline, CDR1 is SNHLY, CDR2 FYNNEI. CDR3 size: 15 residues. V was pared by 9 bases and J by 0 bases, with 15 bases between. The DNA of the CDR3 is TGTGCCAGTAAAGAGGGCAGGAGCTCCTACAATGAGCAGTTCTTC. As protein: CASKEGRSSYNEQFF.

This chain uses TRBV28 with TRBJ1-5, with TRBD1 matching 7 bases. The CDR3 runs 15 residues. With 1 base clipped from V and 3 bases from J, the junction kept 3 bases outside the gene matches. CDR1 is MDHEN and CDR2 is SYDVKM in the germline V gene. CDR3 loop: CASSLSTGANQPQHF. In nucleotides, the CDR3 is TGTGCCAGCAGTTTATCTACAGGGGCCAATCAGCCCCAGCATTTT.

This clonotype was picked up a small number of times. The CDR3 DNA reads as TGTGCCAGCAGCCAACAATTCCACAGGGTTGAGGAAAAACTGTTTTTT. Protein product: CASSQQFHRVEEKLFF. The chain has TRBV14 and TRBJ1-4, with a weak D call TRBD1 (6 bases). Looked up from germline, CDR1 is SGHDN and CDR2 is FVKESK. V dropped 2 bases and J dropped 8 bases, with 18 bases sitting between them. The CDR3 runs 16 residues.

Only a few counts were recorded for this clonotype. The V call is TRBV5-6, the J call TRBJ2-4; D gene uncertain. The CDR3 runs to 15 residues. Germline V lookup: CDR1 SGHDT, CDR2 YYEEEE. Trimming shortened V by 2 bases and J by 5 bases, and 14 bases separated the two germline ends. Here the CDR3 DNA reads TGTGCCAGCAGCTTTACAGCTCAAGGAGAAAACATTCAGTACTTC. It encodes CASSFTAQGENIQYF.

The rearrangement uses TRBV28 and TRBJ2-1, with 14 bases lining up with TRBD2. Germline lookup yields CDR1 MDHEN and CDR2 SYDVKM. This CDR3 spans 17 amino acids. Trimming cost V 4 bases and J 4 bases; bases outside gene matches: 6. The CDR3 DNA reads TGTGCCAGCAGTTCACCCCGACTAGCGGGGGGGTACAATGAGCAGTTCTTC. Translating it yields CASSSPRLAGGYNEQFF.

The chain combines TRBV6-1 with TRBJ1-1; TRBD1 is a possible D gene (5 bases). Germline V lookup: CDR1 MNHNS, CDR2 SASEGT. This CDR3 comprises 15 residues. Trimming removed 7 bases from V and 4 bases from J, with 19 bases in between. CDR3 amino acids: CASTTGTSRSTEAFF. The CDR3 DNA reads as TGTGCCAGCACTACCGGGACCTCCCGGTCCACTGAAGCTTTCTTT.

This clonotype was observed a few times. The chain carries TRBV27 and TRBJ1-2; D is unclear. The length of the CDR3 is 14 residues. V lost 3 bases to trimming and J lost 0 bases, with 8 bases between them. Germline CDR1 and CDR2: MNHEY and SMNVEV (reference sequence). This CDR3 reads CASSFRRTNYGYTF. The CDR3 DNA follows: TGTGCCAGCAGTTTCCGTAGGACTAACTATGGCTACACCTTC.

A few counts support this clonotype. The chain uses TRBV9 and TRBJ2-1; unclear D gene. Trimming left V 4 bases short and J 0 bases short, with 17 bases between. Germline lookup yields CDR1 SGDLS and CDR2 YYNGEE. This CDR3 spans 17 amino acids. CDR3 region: CASSPRLAFISYNEQFF. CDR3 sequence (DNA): TGTGCCAGCAGCCCCAGACTCGCCTTTATCTCCTACAATGAGCAGTTCTTC.

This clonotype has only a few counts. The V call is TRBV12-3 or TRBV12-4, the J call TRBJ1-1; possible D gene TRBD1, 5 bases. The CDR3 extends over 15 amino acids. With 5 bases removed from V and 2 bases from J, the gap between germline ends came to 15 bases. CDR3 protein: CASSPEVGENTEAFF. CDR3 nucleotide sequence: TGTGCCAGCAGTCCCGAGGTGGGGGAAAACACTGAAGCTTTCTTT.